This entry lists 5 T cell receptor beta chains sequenced from one sample in a study of T cell responses to AZD1222 COVID-19 vaccine. Assay used: immunoSEQ multiplex PCR; TCRdb lists only in-frame clones, some missing. The sample contains 85,000 to 100,000 clones, 70% to 90% of which appear only once. This specimen was peripheral blood, taken on day 0 of AZD1222 vaccination. The receptor set was obtained from an adult in good health.

This clone was picked up one time. The rearrangement joins TRBV6-5 to TRBJ1-6, with D unclear. The V and J ends lost 5 bases and 12 bases respectively, with 11 bases between them. From germline, CDR1 is MNHEY and CDR2 SVGAGI. There are 12 residues in the CDR3. In DNA form, the CDR3 reads TGTGCCAGCAGTCCCCTTAGGGTACCCCTCCACTTT. This sequence encodes CASSPLRVPLHF.

The chain carries TRBV19 and TRBJ1-6; 7 bases are shared with TRBD1. V lost 11 bases and J lost 5; bases outside the gene matches: 12. CDR1 and CDR2 (germline): LNHDA, SQIVND (reference sequence). This CDR3 region has 15 residues. CDR3 in amino acids: CAAGIQGIDNSPLHF. CDR3 in DNA: TGTGCCGCCGGAATACAGGGGATCGATAATTCACCCCTCCACTTT.

CDR3 sequence (DNA): TGCGCCAGCAGCTCTACAGGGTTGGGTTACTACGAGCAGTACTTC. It encodes CASSSTGLGYYEQYF. V is TRBV5-1 and J is TRBJ2-7; a possible D gene is TRBD1 (6 bases). CDR1 SGHRS and CDR2 YFSETQ come from the germline V gene. Trimming removed 3 bases from V and 3 bases from J, with 16 bases in between. CDR3 size: 15 residues.

The V call is TRBV14, the J call TRBJ2-5; 10 bases are a match to TRBD2. Germline trimming cut 11 bases from V and 9 bases from J; bases unmatched to any gene: 15. This CDR3 spans 14 amino acids. Germline V lookup: CDR1 SGHDN, CDR2 FVKESK. The chain's CDR3 is CARMGSGGPGAQYF. DNA for the CDR3: TGTGCCCGCATGGGTAGCGGGGGGCCCGGGGCCCAGTACTTC.

This rearrangement joins TRBV6-2 or TRBV6-3 to TRBJ2-1; 10 bases map to TRBD2. V lost 0 bases and J lost 7; bases outside the gene matches: 9. The CDR3 spans 17 residues. Germline-derived CDR1 and CDR2 are MNHEY and SVGEGT. CDR3 coding DNA: TGTGCCAGCAGTTACTCGTTGGGTAGCGGGGGGCTAAATGAGCAGTTCTTC. Amino acids: CASSYSLGSGGLNEQFF.